Listed below are T cell receptor beta chains from one sample, sequenced in a study of T-cell reconstitution after alpha-beta-depleted transplantation in children. TCRdb fed the PCR reads into MiXCR, producing one record per CDR3 protein. The table lists a few hundred thousand distinct CDR3 sequences, 10% to 13% of them singletons. This sample comprised PBMCs from the stem cell graft donor, obtained from the stem cell graft. The source of these receptors is a human donor who donated a stem cell graft to a child with acute lymphoblastic leukemia. CDR3s include the opening cysteine and the closing phenylalanine or tryptophan.

j_call: TRBJ1-1; v_call: TRBV11-3; cdr3_aa: CASSLAGTDEAFF
j_call: TRBJ2-3; v_call: TRBV5-1; cdr3_aa: CASSLGKSTDTQYF
j_call: TRBJ2-1; v_call: TRBV20-1; cdr3_aa: CSARKVAGGYNEQFF
j_call: TRBJ2-1; v_call: TRBV4-2; cdr3_aa: CASSQDPQSGSSNEQFF
j_call: TRBJ2-2; v_call: TRBV5-6; cdr3_aa: CASSWDSHTGELFF
j_call: TRBJ2-5; v_call: TRBV5-6; cdr3_aa: CASSSWTGSQETQYF
j_call: TRBJ1-1; v_call: TRBV10-3; cdr3_aa: CAIRNPGQMTEAFF
j_call: TRBJ2-1; v_call: TRBV20-1; cdr3_aa: CSASWAGDHNEQFF
j_call: TRBJ2-3; v_call: TRBV6-2/TRBV6-3; cdr3_aa: CASSYGTSRELLKDTQYF
j_call: TRBJ2-7; v_call: TRBV7-2; cdr3_aa: CASSFSGRLYEQYF
j_call: TRBJ1-3; v_call: TRBV29-1; cdr3_aa: CSVAGSGNTIYF
j_call: TRBJ2-3; v_call: TRBV7-9; cdr3_aa: CASSVGLVSTDTQYF
j_call: TRBJ2-7; v_call: TRBV6-1; cdr3_aa: CASSNDRFSYEQYF
j_call: TRBJ1-1; v_call: TRBV29-1; cdr3_aa: CSVGGRGEAFF
j_call: TRBJ1-1; v_call: TRBV27; cdr3_aa: CASSFTGFGPEAFF
j_call: TRBJ1-1; v_call: TRBV15; cdr3_aa: CATSTRTGETEAFF
j_call: TRBJ1-5; v_call: TRBV18; cdr3_aa: CASSQLAGANQPQHF
j_call: TRBJ2-7; v_call: TRBV10-3; cdr3_aa: CAISESPGTSFYEQYF
j_call: TRBJ2-5; v_call: TRBV7-9; cdr3_aa: CASSGVRGETQYF
j_call: TRBJ2-7; v_call: TRBV5-1; cdr3_aa: CASSLDRPVTYEQYF
j_call: TRBJ2-1; v_call: TRBV15; cdr3_aa: CATSRPGYGNEQFF
j_call: TRBJ2-2; v_call: TRBV5-5; cdr3_aa: CASSPEQGPVNTGELFF
j_call: TRBJ2-2; v_call: TRBV5-5; cdr3_aa: CASSLLATNTGELFF
j_call: TRBJ2-7; v_call: TRBV7-9; cdr3_aa: CASSLNGGSPYEQYF
j_call: TRBJ2-1; v_call: TRBV7-2; cdr3_aa: CASSSYMADEQFF
j_call: TRBJ2-7; v_call: TRBV4-3; cdr3_aa: CASSQGDDYEQYF
j_call: TRBJ2-1; v_call: TRBV6-1; cdr3_aa: CASRGLAGGYNEQFF
j_call: TRBJ1-1; v_call: TRBV29-1; cdr3_aa: CSAQQGGWTEAFF
j_call: TRBJ1-1; v_call: TRBV19; cdr3_aa: CASMEGQGRGNTEAFF
j_call: TRBJ2-2; v_call: TRBV5-5; cdr3_aa: CASSLRGTGNTGELFF
j_call: TRBJ2-7; v_call: TRBV3-1; cdr3_aa: CASSQDHRTGSYEQYF
j_call: TRBJ2-7; v_call: TRBV28; cdr3_aa: CATGPRLSPSYEQYF
j_call: TRBJ2-1; v_call: TRBV5-1; cdr3_aa: CASSSQGAGEQFF
j_call: TRBJ2-7; v_call: TRBV4-1; cdr3_aa: CASSQDGTGWYEQYF
j_call: TRBJ1-5; v_call: TRBV27; cdr3_aa: CASSLLTGAGQPQHF
j_call: TRBJ2-4; v_call: TRBV7-2; cdr3_aa: CASSLGSAGGDIQYF